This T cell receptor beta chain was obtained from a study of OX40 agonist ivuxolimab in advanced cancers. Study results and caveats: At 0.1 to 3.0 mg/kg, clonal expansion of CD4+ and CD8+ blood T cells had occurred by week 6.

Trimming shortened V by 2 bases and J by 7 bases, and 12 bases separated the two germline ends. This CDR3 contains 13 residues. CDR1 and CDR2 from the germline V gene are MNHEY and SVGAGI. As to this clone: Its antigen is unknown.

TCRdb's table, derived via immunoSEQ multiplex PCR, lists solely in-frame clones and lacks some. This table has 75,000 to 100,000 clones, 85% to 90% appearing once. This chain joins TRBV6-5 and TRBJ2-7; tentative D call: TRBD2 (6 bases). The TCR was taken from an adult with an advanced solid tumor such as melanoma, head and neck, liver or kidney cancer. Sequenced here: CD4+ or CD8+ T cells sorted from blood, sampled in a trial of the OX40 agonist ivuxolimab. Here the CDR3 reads CASSYGGKGEQYF. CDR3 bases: TGTGCCAGCAGTTACGGGGGGAAGGGGGAGCAGTACTTC.